The rows below give T cell receptor beta chains drawn from one sample of a study of shared clonotypes between healthy human individuals. The protocol was immunoSEQ multiplex PCR, while the TCRdb copy is restricted to in-frame clones and leaves out a portion. The sample has about 1 million clones, approximately 80% seen once. Sequences were obtained from memory CD4+ T cells from PBMCs. The receptor source for this set is a man between 18 and 35 years old in good health. Some clones in this sample may be carry-over from other donors' samples. CDR3s include the opening cysteine and the closing phenylalanine or tryptophan. Fields, in order: CDR3 DNA, CDR3 protein, clone size, D gene, J gene, V gene. A D gene is named only where the DNA matches it firmly. Expanded clones get a size class; other rows say once, few or many, or leave the size out.

cdr3_nt: TGCGCCAGCAGCCAAGCTACCGGGACAGCTATTTATGGCTACACCTTC
cdr3_aa: CASSQATGTAIYGYTF
clone_size: .
d_call: TRBD1
j_call: TRBJ1-2
v_call: TRBV4-3

cdr3_nt: TGTGCCAGCTCACATGACAGGGGGATCTACGAGCAGTACTTC
cdr3_aa: CASSHDRGIYEQYF
clone_size: .
d_call: TRBD1
j_call: TRBJ2-7
v_call: TRBV18

cdr3_nt: TGTGCCAGCAGCGTAGGGGCGGGGCCCCACTACGAGCAGTACTTC
cdr3_aa: CASSVGAGPHYEQYF
clone_size: .
d_call: .
j_call: TRBJ2-7
v_call: TRBV9

cdr3_nt: TGTGCCAGCAGCTTGGTCGGACAGGGGGCCCACGAGCAGTACTTC
cdr3_aa: CASSLVGQGAHEQYF
clone_size: .
d_call: TRBD1
j_call: TRBJ2-7
v_call: TRBV5-4

cdr3_nt: TGTGCCAGCTCACCACTAGGCCCTTACGAGCAGTACTTC
cdr3_aa: CASSPLGPYEQYF
clone_size: .
d_call: .
j_call: TRBJ2-7
v_call: TRBV18

cdr3_nt: TGTGCCAGCAGCTTAGGACAGGGGGAAGGCTACACCTTC
cdr3_aa: CASSLGQGEGYTF
clone_size: .
d_call: TRBD1
j_call: TRBJ1-2
v_call: TRBV11-3

cdr3_nt: TGCGCCAGCAGCATCCGGACTAGCGGGACCGGGGAGCTGTTTTTT
cdr3_aa: CASSIRTSGTGELFF
clone_size: .
d_call: TRBD2
j_call: TRBJ2-2
v_call: TRBV5-1

cdr3_nt: TGTGCCAGCAGCCTAAGGACAGGGGCCTACGAGCAGTACTTC
cdr3_aa: CASSLRTGAYEQYF
clone_size: .
d_call: TRBD1
j_call: TRBJ2-7
v_call: TRBV5-5

cdr3_nt: TGTGCCAGCAGCTTATCCACTTGGACTGAAGCTTTCTTT
cdr3_aa: CASSLSTWTEAFF
clone_size: .
d_call: .
j_call: TRBJ1-1
v_call: TRBV7-9

cdr3_nt: TGTGCCAGCAGCTATAACAGGGCAAAAGCTGAAGCTTTCTTT
cdr3_aa: CASSYNRAKAEAFF
clone_size: .
d_call: .
j_call: TRBJ1-1
v_call: TRBV5-4

cdr3_nt: TGTGCCAGCAGCCATTCGCCCCGGGAGACCCAGTACTTC
cdr3_aa: CASSHSPRETQYF
clone_size: .
d_call: .
j_call: TRBJ2-5
v_call: TRBV28

cdr3_nt: TGTGCCAGTAGTATCGACCGTAACTATGGCTACACCTTC
cdr3_aa: CASSIDRNYGYTF
clone_size: many
d_call: .
j_call: TRBJ1-2
v_call: TRBV19

cdr3_nt: TGTGCCAGCAGCTTAGGGGGGGAGGTCTCCTACAATGAGCAGTTCTTC
cdr3_aa: CASSLGGEVSYNEQFF
clone_size: .
d_call: .
j_call: TRBJ2-1
v_call: TRBV11-3

cdr3_nt: TGTGCCAGCAGTTTACCGGGACTTTCCTACAATGAGCAGTTCTTC
cdr3_aa: CASSLPGLSYNEQFF
clone_size: .
d_call: .
j_call: TRBJ2-1
v_call: TRBV28

cdr3_nt: TGTGCCAGCCAACGGAGCTCTGGGGCCAACGTCCTGACTTTC
cdr3_aa: CASQRSSGANVLTF
clone_size: .
d_call: .
j_call: TRBJ2-6
v_call: TRBV28

cdr3_nt: TGTGCCAGCGGGGTCAGGGCCCGGCGAGGAAACATTCAGTACTTC
cdr3_aa: CASGVRARRGNIQYF
clone_size: .
d_call: .
j_call: TRBJ2-4
v_call: TRBV28

cdr3_nt: TGCGCCAGCAGCTATACTAGGGAAGAGACCCAGTACTTC
cdr3_aa: CASSYTREETQYF
clone_size: .
d_call: .
j_call: TRBJ2-5
v_call: TRBV5-1

cdr3_nt: TGTGCCAGCAGTTTCTACCGGGACAGGGGGCGCATCCACGAGCAGTACTTC
cdr3_aa: CASSFYRDRGRIHEQYF
clone_size: once
d_call: TRBD1
j_call: TRBJ2-7
v_call: TRBV27

cdr3_nt: TGTGCCATCACACGGCAGGCGAACACTGAAGCTTTCTTT
cdr3_aa: CAITRQANTEAFF
clone_size: .
d_call: .
j_call: TRBJ1-1
v_call: TRBV10-3

cdr3_nt: TGTGCCACCAGCAGGGGGTTACAGGGGACAGTCGATGAGCAGTTCTTC
cdr3_aa: CATSRGLQGTVDEQFF
clone_size: .
d_call: TRBD1
j_call: TRBJ2-1
v_call: TRBV15

cdr3_nt: TGTGCCAGCAGCCCCCTGGTCAGGCGGGAGCAGTTCTTC
cdr3_aa: CASSPLVRREQFF
clone_size: .
d_call: .
j_call: TRBJ2-1
v_call: TRBV28

cdr3_nt: TGCGCCAGCAGCTTGGGTAGGACAGTTTCCTACGAGCAGTACTTC
cdr3_aa: CASSLGRTVSYEQYF
clone_size: .
d_call: .
j_call: TRBJ2-7
v_call: TRBV5-1

cdr3_nt: TGTGCCAGCAGCCAAGTACCCACAGGGTCTACTGGGGCCAACGTCCTGACTTTC
cdr3_aa: CASSQVPTGSTGANVLTF
clone_size: .
d_call: .
j_call: TRBJ2-6
v_call: TRBV4-2

cdr3_nt: TGTGCCAGTGTAAGCTCCTACAATGAGCAGTTCTTC
cdr3_aa: CASVSSYNEQFF
clone_size: .
d_call: .
j_call: TRBJ2-1
v_call: TRBV6-5

cdr3_nt: TGTGCCAGCAGTTCGTGGGACGGAAATCAGCCCCAGCATTTT
cdr3_aa: CASSSWDGNQPQHF
clone_size: .
d_call: .
j_call: TRBJ1-5
v_call: TRBV28

cdr3_nt: TGCGCCAGCAGCGCTGGGACAGGGGGGAATGGCTACACCTTC
cdr3_aa: CASSAGTGGNGYTF
clone_size: once
d_call: TRBD1
j_call: TRBJ1-2
v_call: TRBV5-1

cdr3_nt: TGTGCCAGCAGCTTAGTTGCGGGTGAAAAACTGTTTTTT
cdr3_aa: CASSLVAGEKLFF
clone_size: .
d_call: .
j_call: TRBJ1-4
v_call: TRBV11-2

cdr3_nt: TGCGCCAGCACGCCCCCGGCAACACCCCCGAATCATGGCTACACCTTC
cdr3_aa: CASTPPATPPNHGYTF
clone_size: .
d_call: .
j_call: TRBJ1-2
v_call: TRBV10-1

cdr3_nt: TGTGCCAGCAGTGACATCGGGACTAGCCAAGAGACCCAGTACTTC
cdr3_aa: CASSDIGTSQETQYF
clone_size: .
d_call: TRBD2
j_call: TRBJ2-5
v_call: TRBV25-1

cdr3_nt: TGTGCCAGCAGCCAAGACCGGAACACTGAAGCTTTCTTT
cdr3_aa: CASSQDRNTEAFF
clone_size: .
d_call: .
j_call: TRBJ1-1
v_call: TRBV5-4

cdr3_nt: TGTGCCAGCAGCTTGGGATTAAGCTCCTACGAGCAGTACTTC
cdr3_aa: CASSLGLSSYEQYF
clone_size: once
d_call: .
j_call: TRBJ2-7
v_call: TRBV11-3

cdr3_nt: TGTGCCAGCAGCTTAGCACATAACTCCTACGAGCAGTACTTC
cdr3_aa: CASSLAHNSYEQYF
clone_size: .
d_call: .
j_call: TRBJ2-7
v_call: TRBV11-3

cdr3_nt: TGTGCCAGCAGTGCCCGGGGGGCGGGAGGGAAAGAGACCCAGTACTTC
cdr3_aa: CASSARGAGGKETQYF
clone_size: many
d_call: TRBD2
j_call: TRBJ2-5
v_call: TRBV25-1

cdr3_nt: TGCAGCGTTAGCCGACAGGGTGGCTACACCTTC
cdr3_aa: CSVSRQGGYTF
clone_size: .
d_call: TRBD1
j_call: TRBJ1-2
v_call: TRBV29-1

cdr3_nt: TGTGCCAGCAGTGGACAGGGTACTCTGTACGAGCAGTACTTC
cdr3_aa: CASSGQGTLYEQYF
clone_size: .
d_call: TRBD1
j_call: TRBJ2-7
v_call: TRBV2

cdr3_nt: TGCGCCAGCAGCTTAGGGACAGGGGCCCTCGAGCAGTACTTC
cdr3_aa: CASSLGTGALEQYF
clone_size: few
d_call: TRBD1
j_call: TRBJ2-7
v_call: TRBV5-1

cdr3_nt: TGTGCCAGTAGTATCCGGAGCGGGAGGAACAATGAGCAGTTCTTC
cdr3_aa: CASSIRSGRNNEQFF
clone_size: .
d_call: TRBD2
j_call: TRBJ2-1
v_call: TRBV19

cdr3_nt: TGTGCCAGTAGTATTAATGGGCCCCAGCATTTT
cdr3_aa: CASSINGPQHF
clone_size: few
d_call: .
j_call: TRBJ1-5
v_call: TRBV19

cdr3_nt: TGTGCCAGCAGCCACTCCGGCGGGACAGGGTATGGCTACACCTTC
cdr3_aa: CASSHSGGTGYGYTF
clone_size: .
d_call: TRBD1
j_call: TRBJ1-2
v_call: TRBV9

cdr3_nt: TGTGCCAGCAGCCCGGACAGGGGGCGCGGAGATACGCAGTATTTT
cdr3_aa: CASSPDRGRGDTQYF
clone_size: .
d_call: TRBD1
j_call: TRBJ2-3
v_call: TRBV7-9

cdr3_nt: TGTGCCAGCAGCGGCAAGGACAGGGGAAGGGCTGGGGCCAACGTCCTGACTTTC
cdr3_aa: CASSGKDRGRAGANVLTF
clone_size: .
d_call: TRBD1
j_call: TRBJ2-6
v_call: TRBV5-6

cdr3_nt: TGTGCCAGCAGCCCCAGGGGGGTACAAGCTTTCTTT
cdr3_aa: CASSPRGVQAFF
clone_size: .
d_call: TRBD1
j_call: TRBJ1-1
v_call: TRBV7-2

cdr3_nt: TGTGCCAGCATGGGAGAAGGCTTCACTGAAGCTTTCTTT
cdr3_aa: CASMGEGFTEAFF
clone_size: .
d_call: .
j_call: TRBJ1-1
v_call: TRBV2

cdr3_nt: TGTGCCAGCAGCTTAGGGGGTACATCCTCTGGAAACACCATATATTTT
cdr3_aa: CASSLGGTSSGNTIYF
clone_size: .
d_call: .
j_call: TRBJ1-3
v_call: TRBV7-9

cdr3_nt: TGTGCCAGCAGTGGACGGGCTAGCAACAATGAGCAGTTCTTC
cdr3_aa: CASSGRASNNEQFF
clone_size: .
d_call: .
j_call: TRBJ2-1
v_call: TRBV2

cdr3_nt: TGTGCCAGCTCACCACGGATTTTAGAAAAACTGTTTTTT
cdr3_aa: CASSPRILEKLFF
clone_size: .
d_call: .
j_call: TRBJ1-4
v_call: TRBV18

cdr3_nt: TGTGCCAGCAGTCTTTCCCTGGACAGGGGGGATGGCTACACCTTC
cdr3_aa: CASSLSLDRGDGYTF
clone_size: many
d_call: TRBD1
j_call: TRBJ1-2
v_call: TRBV2

cdr3_nt: TGTGCCAGCAGCCTTGACAGGGGGGGTCAAGAGACCCAGTACTTC
cdr3_aa: CASSLDRGGQETQYF
clone_size: .
d_call: TRBD1
j_call: TRBJ2-5
v_call: TRBV5-6

cdr3_nt: TGTGCCAGCAGCTTCTCAGGGGTAATCCACGAGCAGTACTTC
cdr3_aa: CASSFSGVIHEQYF
clone_size: .
d_call: .
j_call: TRBJ2-7
v_call: TRBV7-8

cdr3_nt: TGTGCCAGCAGTGTTGCGGGAGGGCGGGATACGCAGTATTTT
cdr3_aa: CASSVAGGRDTQYF
clone_size: .
d_call: TRBD2
j_call: TRBJ2-3
v_call: TRBV6-1

cdr3_nt: TGTGCCAGCAGTTACAGGGCCGAGGCCACTGAAGCTTTCTTT
cdr3_aa: CASSYRAEATEAFF
clone_size: .
d_call: .
j_call: TRBJ1-1
v_call: TRBV6-5

cdr3_nt: TGTGCCACCAGCAGAGATCTCAAGCGGGCAAACTCCTACAATGAGCAGTTCTTC
cdr3_aa: CATSRDLKRANSYNEQFF
clone_size: .
d_call: .
j_call: TRBJ2-1
v_call: TRBV15

cdr3_nt: TGTGCCAGCAGTCCGCCCAGTTCACCCCTCCACTTT
cdr3_aa: CASSPPSSPLHF
clone_size: .
d_call: .
j_call: TRBJ1-6
v_call: TRBV6-6

cdr3_nt: TGTGCCAGCAGTTCAGCCCGGGACAGGGATTGGGGCTACACCTTC
cdr3_aa: CASSSARDRDWGYTF
clone_size: .
d_call: TRBD1
j_call: TRBJ1-2
v_call: TRBV6-5

cdr3_nt: TGCGCCAGCAGCGTCCTTAGCGGGACAGGGTCTAACTATGGCTACACCTTC
cdr3_aa: CASSVLSGTGSNYGYTF
clone_size: .
d_call: TRBD1
j_call: TRBJ1-2
v_call: TRBV5-1